One and the same sample provided the 32 T cell receptor beta chains below, sequenced in a study of shared clonotypes between healthy human individuals. The method was immunoSEQ multiplex PCR; TCRdb's version includes in-frame clones alone and lacks a portion of them. This table has 2 million to 2.5 million clones, over 85% appearing once. The sample taken for sequencing was naive CD4+ T cells from PBMCs. The subset: CD45RA+ positively selected. These receptors were collected from a man between 18 and 35 years old in good health. Some clones in this sample may be carry-over from other donors' samples.

V and J are TRBV7-9 and TRBJ2-1; 8 bases agree with TRBD2. The junction had 14 bases not matched to a gene; V was cut back by 5 bases and J by 8 bases. CDR3 length: 16 amino acids. Germline assignment: CDR1 SEHNR and CDR2 FQNEAQ (reference sequence). The CDR3 spells CASSVRLAPSGDEQFF. The CDR3 DNA follows: TGTGCCAGCAGCGTAAGACTAGCGCCCTCGGGGGATGAGCAGTTCTTC.

In this sample, this clone turned up once. This sequence joins TRBV7-3 and TRBJ2-2, with TRBD1 matching 7 bases. This CDR3 is 15 amino acids long. Germline V gene lookup returns CDR1 SGHTA and CDR2 FQGTGA. Trimming cost V 4 bases and J 1 base; bases outside gene matches: 3. The CDR3 is CASSSGQVNTGELFF. CDR3 bases: TGTGCCAGCAGCTCAGGACAGGTGAACACCGGGGAGCTGTTTTTT.

This chain connects TRBV5-1 to TRBJ1-4; TRBD1 aligns across 9 bases. This CDR3 spans 16 amino acids. Germline values: CDR1 SGHRS, CDR2 YFSETQ. V shed 4 bases and J 5 bases; nucleotides not matched to a gene: 9. CDR3 in DNA: TGCGCCAGCAGCATAACACCGGGACAGGGCAATGAAAAACTGTTTTTT. Amino acids: CASSITPGQGNEKLFF.

The V and J genes are TRBV5-6 and TRBJ1-5, with 7 bases fitting TRBD1. With 2 bases clipped from V and 13 bases from J, the junction kept 9 bases outside the gene matches. CDR3 length: 13 amino acids. The germline V gene encodes CDR1 SGHDT and CDR2 YYEEEE. The CDR3 DNA reads TGTGCCAGCAGCTTCGACGGACAGGAGGATCAGCATTTT. Its protein product is CASSFDGQEDQHF. Full variable domain (remainder filled in from reference TRBV5-6 and TRBJ1-5): DAGVTQSPTHLIKTRGQQVTLRCSPKSGHDTVSWYQQALGQGPQFIFQYYEEEERQRGNFPDRFSGHQFPNYSSELNVNALLLGDSALYLCASSFDGQEDQHFGDGTRLSIL.

A note on this clone: Other nucleotide sequences in the sample specify the same CDR3. The V call is TRBV5-1, the J call TRBJ1-3; D call uncertain. From germline, CDR1 is SGHRS and CDR2 YFSETQ. The V end lost 0 bases, the J end lost 4 bases, and 8 bases lay between the germline ends. The CDR3 loop spans 14 amino acids. The CDR3 DNA is TGCGCCAGCAGCTTGGATGCGGCGGGAAACACCATATATTTT. It yields the protein CASSLDAAGNTIYF. The whole variable domain, remainder taken from reference TRBV5-1 and TRBJ1-3, is KAGVTQTPRYLIKTRGQQVTLSCSPISGHRSVSWYQQTPGQGLQFLFEYFSETQRNKGNFPGRFSGRQFSNSRSEMNVSTLELGDSALYLCASSLDAAGNTIYFGEGSWLTVV.

The rearrangement links TRBV18 to TRBJ1-5; D is perhaps TRBD1 (5 bases). CDR1 is KGHSH, CDR2 LQKENI, per germline. The CDR3 has 15 residues. V shed 5 bases and J shed 15 bases, with 26 bases lying between them. The CDR3 bases are TGTGCCAGCTCAGTCATCGGGACTGCTGAATACCCGACGCATTTT. It is translated as CASSVIGTAEYPTHF.

This sequence joins TRBV19 and TRBJ2-1; D could derive from TRBD1 or TRBD2 (5 bases each). The CDR3 is made up of 16 amino acids. V lost 4 bases and J 0 bases, leaving 13 bases between the germline ends. Germline CDR1 LNHDA, CDR2 SQIVND (reference sequence). CDR3 coding DNA: TGTGCCAGTAGTACCCGGGGCTACTTCTCCTACAATGAGCAGTTCTTC. Protein sequence: CASSTRGYFSYNEQFF.

The chain joins TRBV5-5 to TRBJ2-7, with a weak D call TRBD1 (6 bases). V lost 4 bases and J lost 1, with 12 bases in between. Germline assignment: CDR1 SGHKS and CDR2 YYEKEE (reference sequence). CDR3 length equals 14 residues. The CDR3 sequence: CASSRTASSYEQYF. DNA of the CDR3: TGTGCCAGCAGCCGGACAGCTTCTTCCTACGAGCAGTACTTC.

The chain carries TRBV28 and TRBJ2-5; TRBD1 agrees at 12 bases. CDR3 length equals 14 residues. CDR1 is MDHEN and CDR2 is SYDVKM in the germline V gene. V lost 9 bases, J lost 4 bases, and 6 bases stayed unmatched. The CDR3 region is CASTRDRGRETQYF. CDR3 nucleotides: TGTGCCAGTACACGGGACAGGGGGCGAGAGACCCAGTACTTC.

J is TRBJ2-3 and V is TRBV5-1; either TRBD1 or TRBD2 may supply D (5 bases each). The CDR3 loop spans 13 amino acids. With 7 bases removed from V and 1 base from J, the gap between germline ends came to 10 bases. CDR1 is SGHRS, CDR2 YFSETQ, per germline. The CDR3 here is CASVRDGTDTQYF. DNA for the CDR3: TGCGCCAGCGTCAGGGACGGCACAGATACGCAGTATTTT.

The chain links TRBV7-9 to TRBJ2-5; the D gene is possibly TRBD1 (6 bases). Germline V lookup: CDR1 SEHNR, CDR2 FQNEAQ (reference sequence). The CDR3 is 15 amino acids. V dropped 6 bases and J dropped 4 bases, with 18 bases sitting between them. The CDR3: CASRHYRDIRETQYF. The CDR3 region has the DNA TGTGCCAGCAGGCATTACCGGGACATTCGAGAGACCCAGTACTTC.

This sequence joins TRBV6-6 and TRBJ2-3; maybe TRBD2 (5 bases). This CDR3 has 15 residues. Germline V gene data show CDR1 as MNHNY and CDR2 as SVGAGI (reference sequence). With 6 bases removed from V and 3 bases from J, the gap between germline ends came to 16 bases. Written as DNA, the CDR3 is TGTGCCAGCAGCCGGGGAAGAGGACCTACAGATACGCAGTATTTT. Translated, it gives CASSRGRGPTDTQYF.

The rearrangement joins TRBV6-6 to TRBJ2-1, with 11 bases aligning to TRBD1. CDR3 length: 16 amino acids. After removal of 5 bases from V and 5 bases from J, the junction contained 8 bases not matched to a gene. Germline CDR1 and CDR2: MNHNY and SVGAGI (reference sequence). As DNA, the CDR3 is TGTGCCAGCAGTCAACCTGCGGGACAGGGGGACAATGAGCAGTTCTTC. It translates to CASSQPAGQGDNEQFF.

J is TRBJ1-2 and V is TRBV27; a possible D gene is TRBD1 (6 bases). V was shortened by 3 bases and J by 1 base, with 12 bases between the two germline ends. Germline V lookup: CDR1 MNHEY, CDR2 SMNVEV (reference sequence). CDR3 length: 15 amino acids. The chain's CDR3 is CASSFRGRGNYGYTF. The CDR3 DNA reads as TGTGCCAGCAGTTTTAGGGGCAGGGGTAACTATGGCTACACCTTC.

This chain uses TRBV15 with TRBJ2-7; D unresolved. Trimming shortened V by 0 bases and J by 7 bases, and 7 bases separated the two germline ends. The CDR3 totals 12 residues. Germline V CDR1 and CDR2: LNHNV, YYDKDF (reference sequence). The CDR3 bases are TGTGCCACCAGCAGAGACATCGGAGAGCAGTACTTC. It codes for CATSRDIGEQYF.

This clone was found a few times. CDR3 in DNA: TGCGCCAGCAGCCTAGGACTAGCGGTTCTAGATACGCAGTATTTT. This sequence encodes CASSLGLAVLDTQYF. The chain is built from TRBV5-1 and TRBJ2-3; 10 bases match TRBD2. V gave up 4 bases and J gave up 5 bases; unmatched junction bases: 7. In germline, CDR1 is SGHRS, CDR2 YFSETQ. This CDR3 is 15 amino acids long.

This chain connects TRBV5-6 to TRBJ2-7; 13 nucleotides agree with TRBD2. The CDR3 covers 15 residues. Looked up from germline, CDR1 is SGHDT and CDR2 is YYEEEE. Trimming removed 3 bases from V and 7 bases from J; junction bases left unmatched: 7. CDR3 in amino acids: CASSSSPGLAGEQYF. The CDR3 DNA reads as TGTGCCAGCAGCTCTTCTCCGGGACTAGCGGGAGAGCAGTACTTC.

V usage is TRBV11-2 and J usage is TRBJ1-4; tentative D call: TRBD1 (6 bases). Germline values: CDR1 SGHAT, CDR2 FQNNGV. Between the trimmed V and J ends, which lost 4 bases and 8 bases, there was a span of 14 bases. This CDR3 is 14 amino acids long. CDR3 protein: CASSSQAQGEKLFF. The CDR3 coding sequence is TGTGCCAGCAGCTCCCAGGCCCAGGGGGAAAAACTGTTTTTT.

The gene calls are TRBV21-1 and TRBJ2-1. TRBV21-1 has pseudogene status. The CDR3 consists of 17 residues. CDR3 DNA sequence: TGTGCCAGCAGCAAAGATGGAGAGGGGCCCTCCTACAATGAGCAGTTCTTC. Translating it yields CASSKDGEGPSYNEQFF.

V usage is TRBV4-2 and J usage is TRBJ2-7; 7 bases are a match to TRBD1. The V and J ends lost 4 bases and 0 bases, in that order; junction bases with no gene match: 3. Per the germline V gene, CDR1 is LGHNA and CDR2 is YNFKEQ. The CDR3 runs to 14 residues. The CDR3 sequence: CASSRGTDSYEQYF. DNA of the CDR3: TGTGCCAGCAGCCGGGGGACAGACTCCTACGAGCAGTACTTC.

The rearrangement joins TRBV5-1 to TRBJ2-3, with D tentatively TRBD1 (6 bases). CDR1 is SGHRS and CDR2 is YFSETQ in the germline V gene. Trimming removed 2 bases at V and 8 bases at J, with 18 bases between. This CDR3 has 15 residues. The CDR3 DNA is TGCGCCAGCAGCTTAGGGGGAGCGGAATACGGTACGCAGTATTTT. Translated: CASSLGGAEYGTQYF.

The V call is TRBV10-1, the J call TRBJ2-3; 7 positions match TRBD2. CDR3 length: 13 amino acids. Per the germline V gene, CDR1 is WNHNN and CDR2 is SYGVQD (reference sequence). V dropped 9 bases and J dropped 2; count of bases not matched to a gene: 5. Here the CDR3 DNA reads TGCGCCAGTATGGGACTACTCACAGATACGCAGTATTTT. Its protein is CASMGLLTDTQYF.

J is TRBJ1-3 and V is TRBV7-2; D may be TRBD1 (6 bases). Germline-derived CDR1 and CDR2 are SGHTA and FQGNSA. The CDR3 runs to 14 residues. V shed 3 bases and J shed 2 bases, with 8 bases lying between them. The CDR3 DNA follows: TGTGCCAGCAGCTTCCAGGGGACTGGAAACACCATATATTTT. This encodes CASSFQGTGNTIYF.

Remarks on this clone: Other nucleotide sequences from this sample produce the same CDR3. V usage is TRBV28 and J usage is TRBJ1-1; no reliable D call. Trimming removed 5 bases at V and 3 bases at J, with 7 bases between. CDR1 and CDR2 from the germline V gene are MDHEN and SYDVKM. The CDR3 consists of 12 residues. CDR3 residues: CASSPPDTEAFF. The CDR3 bases are TGTGCCAGCAGTCCACCGGACACTGAAGCTTTCTTT.

This chain connects TRBV6-1 to TRBJ1-1; D uncertain. Germline CDR1 reads MNHNS; CDR2 reads SASEGT. V was shortened by 3 bases and J by 3 bases, with 11 bases between the two germline ends. This CDR3 comprises 14 residues. CDR3 loop: CASSEASSYTEAFF. For the CDR3, the DNA is TGTGCCAGCAGTGAGGCCAGCTCTTACACTGAAGCTTTCTTT.

V usage is TRBV28 and J usage is TRBJ2-1; no clear D gene. CDR3 length equals 11 residues. The V and J ends lost 7 bases and 3 bases respectively, with 4 bases between them. CDR1 and CDR2 (germline): MDHEN, SYDVKM. The CDR3 bases are TGTGCCAGCATAGGCTACAATGAGCAGTTCTTC. Protein sequence: CASIGYNEQFF.

Only a few counts were recorded for this clone. Additional DNA sequences in this sample encode the identical CDR3. V and J are TRBV9 and TRBJ1-3; 11 nucleotides line up with TRBD1. Germline loops: CDR1 SGDLS, CDR2 YYNGEE. The length of the CDR3 is 15 residues. The V gene end was trimmed by 2 bases and the J gene end by 3 bases; junction bases not matched to a gene: 1. The CDR3 DNA reads TGTGCCAGCAGCGTCGGGACAGGGGGTGGAAACACCATATATTTT. It specifies CASSVGTGGGNTIYF.

The chain couples TRBV11-2 to TRBJ2-7; the D gene is possibly TRBD2 (5 bases). CDR1 is SGHAT and CDR2 is FQNNGV in the germline V gene. There are 13 residues in the CDR3. V shed 0 bases and J shed 12 bases, with 15 bases lying between them. This CDR3 reads CASSLEGSGEGYF. The CDR3 bases are TGTGCCAGCAGCTTAGAAGGGTCTGGCGAGGGGTACTTC.

The chain couples TRBV25-1 to TRBJ2-3; D might be TRBD2 (6 bases). This CDR3 has 12 residues. The V end was cut by 2 bases, the J end by 6 bases, with 6 bases between. Germline CDR1 reads MGHDK; CDR2 reads SYGVNS. CDR3 in amino acids: CASSEAGDTQYF. Here the CDR3 DNA reads TGTGCCAGCAGTGAAGCGGGGGATACGCAGTATTTT.

V and J are TRBV9 and TRBJ1-2; 8 bases map to TRBD1. CDR1 is SGDLS, CDR2 YYNGEE, per germline. V gave up 2 bases and J gave up 7 bases; unmatched junction bases: 7. The CDR3 length is 14 residues. This chain's CDR3 is CASSVSGGLGGYTF. The DNA of the CDR3 is TGTGCCAGCAGCGTTTCAGGGGGCTTGGGTGGCTACACCTTC.

The chain links TRBV5-6 to TRBJ1-5; possibly TRBD1 for D (5 bases). Germline CDR1 SGHDT, CDR2 YYEEEE. The V end lost 3 bases, the J end lost 4 bases, and 20 bases lay between the germline ends. The CDR3 spans 17 residues. The CDR3 bases are TGTGCCAGCAGCTATACAGGTTCGCCGGGGTTTAATCAGCCCCAGCATTTT. Translating gives CASSYTGSPGFNQPQHF.

With respect to this clone: The sample carries other DNA sequences with the same CDR3. The genes are TRBV7-3 and TRBJ1-1, with 12 bases fitting TRBD1. V lost 5 bases and J lost 5; bases outside the gene matches: 3. This CDR3 has 14 amino acids. Germline loops: CDR1 SGHTA, CDR2 FQGTGA. The CDR3 reads CASSPGQGATEAFF. The CDR3 nucleotides read TGTGCCAGCAGCCCGGGACAGGGGGCTACTGAAGCTTTCTTT.